This T cell receptor (beta chain) was identified during a study of beta chain features in type 1 diabetes. Study outcomes and limitations: Whatever favoring of shorter templates PCR might show would apply equally to patients and controls. Patients with type 1 diabetes carried fewer insertions and had more deletions at their VDJ junctions. There was no resolution here of whether HLA type influences TCRB rearrangement. Type 1 diabetes patients had moderately but significantly shorter TCRB CDR3s in all four CD4+ subsets.

This clone was seen only a few times. The target antigen is unknown. Trimming took 6 bases from V and 4 from J, leaving 13 bases between them. The CDR3 spans 14 residues. Germline V lookup: CDR1 SGHRS, CDR2 YFSETQ. Every isolated RNA sample was fully reverse transcribed, so sequencing captured expressed TCRB transcripts. The average output of naive, central memory and regulatory T cell samples was approximately 3.6 million reads. The assay was immunoSEQ multiplex PCR, and TCRdb's table has in-frame clones only and misses some. The sample contains around 360,000 clones, 10% to 15% of which appear only once.

Sequences were obtained from naive CD4+ T cells from blood. The sequence was obtained from a woman under 30 with type 1 diabetes. The V and J genes are TRBV5-1 and TRBJ2-2, with a possible D match to TRBD2 (7 bases). The CDR3 sequence is CASTIRGATGELFF. As DNA, the CDR3 is TGCGCCAGCACGATCCGGGGGGCCACCGGGGAGCTGTTTTTT. Using reference TRBV5-1 and TRBJ2-2 for the parts outside the CDR3, the full variable domain is KAGVTQTPRYLIKTRGQQVTLSCSPISGHRSVSWYQQTPGQGLQFLFEYFSETQRNKGNFPGRFSGRQFSNSRSEMNVSTLELGDSALYLCASTIRGATGELFFGEGSRLTVL.